This entry describes one T cell receptor (beta chain). Followed longitudinally, the Seattle patients had been enrolled during active infection. This entry comes from a study of blood T cell repertoires in COVID-19. On the study more broadly: Specimens from acute and convalescent COVID-19 originated in the United States, Italy and Spain. PBMCs, B-cell-depleted T cells, or T cells provided the cDNA or gDNA that made up the material.

The assay was immunoSEQ multiplex PCR, and TCRdb's table has in-frame clones only and misses some. Of some 75,000 clones in the sample, around 80% were seen once. The TCR originated in a man aged 45-60 years with COVID-19, enrolled during active disease. Source material: peripheral blood.

The CDR3, as DNA: TGTGCCAGCAGTGTGTCCAGGGGCTCCTACGAGCAGTACTTC. Encoded protein: CASSVSRGSYEQYF. The J gene is TRBJ2-7, the V gene TRBV2; a possible D gene is TRBD1 (6 bases). CDR1 is SNHLY, CDR2 FYNNEI, per germline. V was clipped by 4 bases and J by 0 bases, with 10 bases between them. The CDR3 is 14 residues long. Based on the CDR3 plus reference TRBV2 and TRBJ2-7, the full variable domain is EPEVTQTPSHQVTQMGQEVILRCVPISNHLYFYWYRQILGQKVEFLVSFYNNEISEKSEIFDDQFSVERPDGSNFTLKIRSTKLEDSAMYFCASSVSRGSYEQYFGPGTRLTVT.